This T cell receptor beta chain appears in the sequencing data of a study of blood T cell repertoires in COVID-19. On the study more broadly: Sites in the United States, Italy and Spain provided acute and convalescent COVID-19 samples. PBMCs, B-cell-depleted T cells, or T cells were the source of the cDNA or gDNA that made up the material.

Per germline, CDR1 MNHEY and CDR2 SVGAGI. This CDR3 spans 12 amino acids. The ends were cut back, 6 bases at V and 0 bases at J, with 3 bases in the middle. How the authors handled the data: The assay estimated nucleated cells by amplifying reference gene primers. Assay used: immunoSEQ multiplex PCR; TCRdb lists only in-frame clones, some missing. V, J and clone size are those of that table, while D and trimming were read from the DNA. The sample carries about 160,000 clones, around 85% recorded once. Sequencing used peripheral blood. This TCR came from a human donor with acute or convalescent COVID-19. The donor label of this sample is uncertain. V is TRBV6-5 and J is TRBJ1-3; D call uncertain. The CDR3 coding sequence is TGTGCCAGCAGCCTCTCTGGAAACACCATATATTTT. As protein: CASSLSGNTIYF.